These T cell receptor beta chains were read from a single sample in a study of shared clonotypes between healthy human individuals. Sequencing used immunoSEQ multiplex PCR; TCRdb keeps in-frame clones, though not all of them. The repertoire holds under 550,000 clones, with 90% to 97% as singletons. Material for sequencing was naive CD4+ T cells sorted from blood. The receptors stem from a woman aged 25 to 39 in good health. The CDR3 runs from the conserved cysteine through the conserved F or W. D genes are given only for firm matches. Rows give clone size only sometimes, using once, few, many, or a class for an expanded clone.

clone size	CDR3 length	V gene	D gene	J gene	CDR3 DNA	CDR3 protein
.	15	TRBV11-2	.	TRBJ2-7	TGTGCCAGCAGCCACCGGGGAGCGGGTCGATACGAGCAGTACTTC	CASSHRGAGRYEQYF
.	16	TRBV5-1	.	TRBJ1-2	TGCGCCAGCAGCTTTCAACCGGACAGAGGGAACTATGGCTACACCTTC	CASSFQPDRGNYGYTF
.	12	TRBV30	.	TRBJ2-7	TGTGCCTGGAGTGGTCCTCGGGGCGAGCAGTACTTC	CAWSGPRGEQYF
.	17	TRBV28	TRBD2	TRBJ2-3	TGTGCCAGCAGTTTGGGACTAGCGGGACCTAGCACAGATACGCAGTATTTT	CASSLGLAGPSTDTQYF
.	13	TRBV19	.	TRBJ1-1	TGTGCCAGTAGCCTATTTCGAAACACTGAAGCTTTCTTT	CASSLFRNTEAFF
.	16	TRBV10-3	TRBD1	TRBJ1-1	TGTGCCATCAGTGATGGAGTTGGGACAGGGGGGAATAAAGCTTTCTTT	CAISDGVGTGGNKAFF
.	13	TRBV28	TRBD1	TRBJ2-5	TGTGCCAGCAGAGCAGGGGGAATGGAGACCCAGTACTTC	CASRAGGMETQYF
.	15	TRBV27	TRBD1	TRBJ1-2	TGTGCCAGCAGTTTTGGGGACAGGGGGACGAAAGGCTACACCTTC	CASSFGDRGTKGYTF
.	16	TRBV4-1	TRBD1	TRBJ1-6	TGCGCCAGCAGCCAGGAGCCCGACAGGGAGGATCTACCCCTCCACTTT	CASSQEPDREDLPLHF
.	15	TRBV19	.	TRBJ1-5	TGTGCCAGTAGTATATGGGGTTACGGCAATCAGCCCCAGCATTTT	CASSIWGYGNQPQHF
.	18	TRBV27	.	TRBJ2-1	TGTGCCAGCAGTTTATCGACTCCAGCGGTGAGCTCCTACAATGAGCAGTTCTTC	CASSLSTPAVSSYNEQFF
few	15	TRBV9	TRBD1	TRBJ1-5	TGTGCCAGCAGCTCTTCCGGACAGGGATCTCAGCCCCAGCATTTT	CASSSSGQGSQPQHF
.	15	TRBV6-6	TRBD1	TRBJ1-4	TGTGCCAGCAGTCTGGCCGGGACAGCTAATGAAAAACTGTTTTTT	CASSLAGTANEKLFF
.	14	TRBV28	TRBD1	TRBJ2-3	TGTGCCAGCAGTTTAGACGACAGGGCCATTACGCAGTATTTT	CASSLDDRAITQYF
few	17	TRBV7-9	TRBD2	TRBJ2-2	TGTGCCAGCAGCTTTGGTCCCGGCGGGAGTACGACCGGGGAGCTGTTTTTT	CASSFGPGGSTTGELFF
.	12	TRBV28	.	TRBJ1-4	TGTGCCAGCAGTTGGATACAAACGGCTCTGTTTTTT	CASSWIQTALFF
.	13	TRBV7-2	.	TRBJ1-5	TGTGCCAGCAGCTTAGCAGAGGATCAGCCCCAGCATTTT	CASSLAEDQPQHF
.	14	TRBV6-1	.	TRBJ1-2	TGTGCCAGCAGTGAAGCAGCCTCAAACTATGGCTACACCTTC	CASSEAASNYGYTF
.	12	TRBV10-3	.	TRBJ2-7	TGTGCCATCAGTGGATTCTCCTACGAGCAGTACTTC	CAISGFSYEQYF
.	13	TRBV2	TRBD2	TRBJ2-7	TGTGCCAGCAGTCCGGGACTAATCTACGAGCAGTACTTC	CASSPGLIYEQYF
once	16	TRBV7-2	.	TRBJ2-3	TGTGCCAGCAGCCCGAGAAGAGGTGTAGGCACAGATACGCAGTATTTT	CASSPRRGVGTDTQYF
.	16	TRBV27	.	TRBJ2-7	TGTGCCAGCAGTAAACAGGGACCCCCCCTTTCCTACGAGCAGTACTTC	CASSKQGPPLSYEQYF
.	14	TRBV21-1	.	TRBJ2-1	TGCGGGTCTCTAGCGGGATCTCGGGGGAATGAGCAGTTCTTC	CGSLAGSRGNEQFF
.	14	TRBV29-1	TRBD1	TRBJ1-1	TGCAGCGCCAGCGGACAGGGGGGAAAGACTGAAGCTTTCTTT	CSASGQGGKTEAFF
once	15	TRBV5-4	TRBD2	TRBJ2-7	TGTGCCAGCGGCAGAGCGGGACTAGCGTCCTACGAGCAGTACTTC	CASGRAGLASYEQYF
.	15	TRBV7-2	.	TRBJ2-1	TGTGCCAGCACCCGACCGCAGCCTCTACACAATGAGCAGTTCTTC	CASTRPQPLHNEQFF
.	14	TRBV2	.	TRBJ2-3	TGTGCCAGCAGTAAGGGACACAGCACAGATACGCAGTATTTT	CASSKGHSTDTQYF
.	12	TRBV5-1	.	TRBJ1-1	TGCGCCAGCAGAAGCGGGCTTTCTGAAGCTTTCTTT	CASRSGLSEAFF
.	14	TRBV29-1	.	TRBJ1-5	TGCAGCGTTGGTACTCTGAATAGCAATCAGCCCCAGCATTTT	CSVGTLNSNQPQHF
.	14	TRBV30	.	TRBJ2-7	TGTGCCTGGAGGAGCAGGGGATCGGGCTACGAGCAGTACTTC	CAWRSRGSGYEQYF
.	16	TRBV19	.	TRBJ2-2	TGTGCCAGTAGTATAGGGACGGGTTGGAACACCGGGGAGCTGTTTTTT	CASSIGTGWNTGELFF
.	14	TRBV10-3	.	TRBJ1-5	TGTGCCATCAGTGGGACAGATAGCAATCAGCCCCAGCATTTT	CAISGTDSNQPQHF
.	15	TRBV5-6	.	TRBJ2-7	TGTGCCAGCAGCTTCAAAGGACACACCAGGAGGGAGCAGTACTTC	CASSFKGHTRREQYF
.	15	TRBV21-1	.	TRBJ2-7	TGTGCCAGCAGCCCCCGGGACAGGGGCACCTACGAGCAGTACTTC	CASSPRDRGTYEQYF
.	16	TRBV2	TRBD2	TRBJ2-1	TGTGCCAGCAGCTATCTCCTAGCGGGAGGGCCTAATGAGCAGTTCTTC	CASSYLLAGGPNEQFF
.	11	TRBV28	.	TRBJ2-7	TGTGCCAGCAGTTCGAGGGACGAGCAGTACTTC	CASSSRDEQYF
.	14	TRBV29-1	.	TRBJ1-1	TGCAGCGTTTACTTGCGACTCTACGACAGTGAAGCTTTCTTT	CSVYLRLYDSEAFF
once	13	TRBV11-2	.	TRBJ1-1	TGTGCCAGCAGCTTAGTCGACGACACTGAAGCTTTCTTT	CASSLVDDTEAFF
.	15	TRBV1	.	TRBJ1-3	TGCACCAGCAGCCACCACCTGGGTTTCGGAAACACCATATATTTT	CTSSHHLGFGNTIYF
.	15	TRBV7-3	TRBD1	TRBJ2-5	TGTGCCAGCAGCCACGGACAGGTTCAACAAGAGACCCAGTACTTC	CASSHGQVQQETQYF
.	14	TRBV25-1	.	TRBJ2-7	TGTGCCAGCAGTGACCCGTGGAGCTCCTACGAGCAGTACTTC	CASSDPWSSYEQYF
.	17	TRBV7-9	.	TRBJ2-5	TGTGCCAGCAGCCTCCAAGGACAGGGAGGGGTAGTGGAGACCCAGTACTTC	CASSLQGQGGVVETQYF
.	14	TRBV5-1	.	TRBJ2-1	TGCGCCAGCAGCACCGGAGGTACCTACAATGAGCAGTTCTTC	CASSTGGTYNEQFF
.	14	TRBV15	.	TRBJ1-4	TGTGCCACCAGCAGAGTTCCCTACAGGGAAAAACTGTTTTTT	CATSRVPYREKLFF
.	20	TRBV15	TRBD2	TRBJ2-1	TGTGCCACCAGCAGAGTGCTCGGACTAGCGGGAGGAAGCTCCTACAATGAGCAGTTCTTC	CATSRVLGLAGGSSYNEQFF
.	12	TRBV15	.	TRBJ1-1	TGTGCCACCAGCAGAGACTATTCCGGAGCTTTCTTT	CATSRDYSGAFF
.	16	TRBV6-6	TRBD1	TRBJ1-1	TGTGCCAGCAGTTACTCCCGGACAGGGAATCCCACTGAAGCTTTCTTT	CASSYSRTGNPTEAFF
.	15	TRBV10-3	TRBD1	TRBJ1-5	TGTGCCATCAGTGACCGGGACAGGGGAAATCAGCCCCAGCATTTT	CAISDRDRGNQPQHF
.	14	TRBV6-5	TRBD2	TRBJ2-7	TGTGCCAGCACCAGCCTAGCGGGAGAGCTCGAGCAGTACTTC	CASTSLAGELEQYF
.	14	TRBV6-6	.	TRBJ1-1	TGTGCCAGCAGTTACGACAGACAGAACACTGAAGCTTTCTTT	CASSYDRQNTEAFF
.	15	TRBV5-1	TRBD1	TRBJ2-2	TGCGCCAGCAGCCTAGGGACAGGAATCACCGGGGAGCTGTTTTTT	CASSLGTGITGELFF
.	13	TRBV18	.	TRBJ2-1	TGTGCCAGCTCACCAACAGAGTACAATGAGCAGTTCTTC	CASSPTEYNEQFF
.	14	TRBV28	.	TRBJ2-2	TGTGCCAGCAGTTCCACGGGGACTTCCGGGGAGCTGTTTTTT	CASSSTGTSGELFF
.	15	TRBV9	TRBD1	TRBJ1-2	TGTGCCAGCAGCCCCTGGACAGGGGGCTCCTATGGCTACACCTTC	CASSPWTGGSYGYTF
.	12	TRBV28	.	TRBJ2-1	TGTGCCAGCAGGGCGGGGACTCCCGAAAAGTTCTTC	CASRAGTPEKFF
.	17	TRBV5-1	TRBD1	TRBJ1-3	TGCGCCAGCAGCCCCTGGACAGGTCACAGCTCTGGAAACACCATATATTTT	CASSPWTGHSSGNTIYF
.	13	TRBV28	TRBD1	TRBJ2-5	TGTGCCAGCAGAAGGACAGGTTCTCGGACCCAGTACTTC	CASRRTGSRTQYF
.	13	TRBV25-1	.	TRBJ2-5	TGTGCCAGCAGTGAATTGGGACGGGAGACCCAGTACTTC	CASSELGRETQYF
.	17	TRBV18	.	TRBJ2-1	TGTGCCAGCTCGCGAAAGATGGATGTGAGCTCCTACAATGAGCAGTTCTTC	CASSRKMDVSSYNEQFF
.	16	TRBV5-1	.	TRBJ2-3	TGCGCCAGCAGCCCTAGGGCAGGCGAGGGCACAGATACGCAGTATTTT	CASSPRAGEGTDTQYF